This T cell receptor beta chain came from a study of blood T cell repertoires in COVID-19. As for the study in general: Italy, Spain and the United States were the sources of the convalescent and acute COVID-19 samples. PBMCs, B-cell-depleted T cells, or T cells were the source of the cDNA or gDNA that made up the material.

The repertoire was sequenced with immunoSEQ multiplex PCR; TCRdb's copy has only in-frame clones and lacks some. The sample holds 150,000 to 200,000 clones, around 87% seen once. CDR3 length: 17 amino acids. CDR1 KGHSH and CDR2 LQKENI come from the germline V gene. The V gene lost 2 bases and the J gene lost 5 bases, with 20 bases spanning the gap. This TCR derives from a middle-aged woman in a cohort exposed to, infected with or recovered from COVID-19 (not recorded which). The rearrangement uses TRBV18 and TRBJ2-3; tentative D call: TRBD2 (7 bases). The sequenced material came from PBMCs or T cells enriched from blood (not recorded which). The CDR3 nucleotides are TGTGCCAGCTCACCAGTAAACGGGGGGCGAGGAGGAGATACGCAGTATTTT. Its translation is CASSPVNGGRGGDTQYF.